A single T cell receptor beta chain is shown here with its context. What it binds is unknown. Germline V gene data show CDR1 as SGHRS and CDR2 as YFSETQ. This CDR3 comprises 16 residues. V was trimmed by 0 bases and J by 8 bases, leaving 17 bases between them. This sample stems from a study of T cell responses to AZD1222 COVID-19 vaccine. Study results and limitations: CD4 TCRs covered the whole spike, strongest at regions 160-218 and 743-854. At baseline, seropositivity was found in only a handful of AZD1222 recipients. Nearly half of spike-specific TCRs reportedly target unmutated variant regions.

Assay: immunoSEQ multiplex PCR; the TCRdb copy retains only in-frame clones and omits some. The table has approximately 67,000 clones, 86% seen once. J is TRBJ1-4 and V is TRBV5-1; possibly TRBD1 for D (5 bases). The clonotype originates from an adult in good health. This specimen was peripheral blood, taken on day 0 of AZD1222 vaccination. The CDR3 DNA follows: TGCGCCAGCAGCTTGGAACCAGTGGGGCAAGAGGAAAAACTGTTTTTT. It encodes CASSLEPVGQEEKLFF.